This T cell receptor beta chain was obtained from a study of human T cells and chemical hapten exposure. Across the whole study: Sensitizing treatment utilized 2% DPC over a roughly 2 cm by roughly 2 cm portion of upper inner arm skin. After 6 days, upper back 0.01% DPC patch tests were scored. Broader study findings: The donors suffered from alopecia, so their immune response may not match that of healthy people.

As to this clonotype: The target antigen is unknown.

Each CDR3 protein gets one entry after TCRdb re-called the RACE reads with MiXCR. This sample yields about 120,000 distinct CDR3 sequences, of which roughly 15% are seen a single time; 0.9% to 0.95% belongs to the top ten. V dropped 6 bases and J dropped 5 bases, with 13 bases sitting between them. From germline, CDR1 is MNHNS and CDR2 SASEGT. The CDR3 contains 13 residues. Time point noted: patch test 1, 2 weeks after DPC sensitization. The treatment here: therapeutic diphenylcyclopropenone sensitization with weekly scalp DPC. This specimen consisted of whole blood, obtained in connection with sensitization to the hapten diphenylcyclopropenone (DPC). The source of this sequence is a man aged 18 to 29 with alopecia areata. Some clones in this sample may be carry-over from other donors' samples. The rearrangement uses TRBV6-1 and TRBJ1-1; D not resolved. The CDR3 protein is CASSRDTGTEAFF. The CDR3 DNA sequence: TGTGCCAGCAGCCGTGACACCGGGACTGAAGCTTTCTTT.